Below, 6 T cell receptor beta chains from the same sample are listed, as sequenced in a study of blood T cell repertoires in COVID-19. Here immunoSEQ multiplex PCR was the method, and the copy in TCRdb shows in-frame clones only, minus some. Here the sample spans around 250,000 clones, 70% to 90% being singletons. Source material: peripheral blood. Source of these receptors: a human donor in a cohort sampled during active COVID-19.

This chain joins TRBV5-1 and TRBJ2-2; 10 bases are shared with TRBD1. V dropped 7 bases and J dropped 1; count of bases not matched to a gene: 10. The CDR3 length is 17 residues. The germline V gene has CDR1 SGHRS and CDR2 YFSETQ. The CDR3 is CASSQGQGIVNTGELFF. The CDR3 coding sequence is TGCGCCAGCTCCCAGGGACAGGGGATTGTGAACACCGGGGAGCTGTTTTTT. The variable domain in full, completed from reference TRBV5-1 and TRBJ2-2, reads KAGVTQTPRYLIKTRGQQVTLSCSPISGHRSVSWYQQTPGQGLQFLFEYFSETQRNKGNFPGRFSGRQFSNSRSEMNVSTLELGDSALYLCASSQGQGIVNTGELFFGEGSRLTVL.

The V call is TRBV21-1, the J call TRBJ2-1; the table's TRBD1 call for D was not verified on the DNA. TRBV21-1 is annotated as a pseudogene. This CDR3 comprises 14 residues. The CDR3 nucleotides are TGTGCCAGCAGCAAAGGACAGGGGGTAAATGAGCAGTTCTTC. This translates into CASSKGQGVNEQFF.

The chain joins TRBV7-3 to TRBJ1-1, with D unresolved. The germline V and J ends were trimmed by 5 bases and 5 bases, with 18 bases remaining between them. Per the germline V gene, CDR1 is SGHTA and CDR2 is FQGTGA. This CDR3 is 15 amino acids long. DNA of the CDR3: TGTGCCAGCAGCCCCACCCTTGGGGAGGGAACTGAAGCTTTCTTT. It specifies CASSPTLGEGTEAFF.

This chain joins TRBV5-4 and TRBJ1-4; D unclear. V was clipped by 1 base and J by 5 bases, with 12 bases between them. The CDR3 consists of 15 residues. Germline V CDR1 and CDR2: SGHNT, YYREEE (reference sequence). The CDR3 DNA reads TGTGCCAGCAGCTTGTTTTTATCCGAGAATGAAAAACTGTTTTTT. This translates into CASSLFLSENEKLFF. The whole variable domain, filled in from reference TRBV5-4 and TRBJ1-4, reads ETGVTQSPTHLIKTRGQQVTLRCSSQSGHNTVSWYQQALGQGPQFIFQYYREEENGRGNFPPRFSGLQFPNYSSELNVNALELDDSALYLCASSLFLSENEKLFFGSGTQLSVL.

As DNA, the CDR3 is TGCGCCAGCAGCCATCTCGGGACAGATAATTCACCCCTCCACTTT. Translation: CASSHLGTDNSPLHF. The chain carries TRBV4-1 and TRBJ1-6, with 7 bases matching TRBD1. Germline-derived CDR1 and CDR2 are MGHRA and YSYEKL. The CDR3 has 15 residues. V lost 3 bases to trimming and J lost 5 bases; unmatched junction nucleotides: 4.

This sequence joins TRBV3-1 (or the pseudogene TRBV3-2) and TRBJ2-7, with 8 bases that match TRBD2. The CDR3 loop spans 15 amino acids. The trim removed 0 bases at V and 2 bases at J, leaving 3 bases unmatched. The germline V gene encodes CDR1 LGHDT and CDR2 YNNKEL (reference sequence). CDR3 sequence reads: CASSQDTSGAYEQYF. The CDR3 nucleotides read TGTGCCAGCAGCCAAGATACTAGCGGAGCCTACGAGCAGTACTTC.